This entry describes one TCR beta chain. This sample is drawn from a study of blood T cell repertoires in COVID-19. In the study overall: Acute and convalescent COVID-19 samples came from the United States, Italy and Spain. The analysed material was cDNA or gDNA that came from T cells, B-cell-depleted T cells, or PBMCs.

Method: immunoSEQ multiplex PCR; TCRdb's copy keeps in-frame clones and lacks some. The sample carries about 110,000 clones, 82% recorded once. The J segment lost 0 bases and the V segment lost 3 bases, leaving 7 bases of the junction unmatched. The CDR3 contains 16 residues. Germline assignment: CDR1 SGHKS and CDR2 YYEKEE (reference sequence). Sequencing was carried out using peripheral blood. This TCR came from a woman aged 55-69 years with acute or convalescent COVID-19. This chain connects TRBV5-5 to TRBJ2-7; TRBD1 agrees at 9 bases. The CDR3, as DNA: TGTGCCAGCAGCTGGGAACAGGGGGCCTTCTCCTACGAGCAGTACTTC. This encodes CASSWEQGAFSYEQYF.